Listed here is a single T cell receptor (beta chain). Antigen specificity is unknown. Unmatched junction bases numbered 6, after V lost 1 base and J lost 6 bases. The CDR3 sequence is 14 residues long. Germline CDR1 GTSNPN, CDR2 SVGIG (reference sequence). The PCR used 60 Vbeta and 13 Jbeta primers. Method: immunoSEQ multiplex PCR; TCRdb's copy keeps in-frame clones and lacks some. The sample holds about 100,000 clones, nearly 80% seen once. This entry comes from a study of cytomegalovirus exposure and HLA in healthy donors. Study-wide points: Equally common other TCR beta chains were less clonally expanded than HLA-associated ones, a later analysis found. CMV serostatus was the sole immune exposure information available. Later work associated 16,951 TCR beta sequences with HLA alleles at 0.05 false discovery rate. With later analysis, a missense DCLRE1C variant became linked to TCR beta V- and J-gene trimming.

Sequenced material: PBMCs. The sequence was obtained from a woman aged 40 to 50 in good health and CMV-seronegative. This chain joins TRBV30 and TRBJ2-7, with 10 bases lining up with TRBD1. CDR3 in DNA: TGTGCCTGGAGTGAGACAGGGGGCCTTGGCGAGCAGTACTTC. Amino acids: CAWSETGGLGEQYF. Together with reference TRBV30 and TRBJ2-7, the CDR3 gives the full variable domain: SQTIHQWPATLVQPVGSPLSLECTVEGTSNPNLYWYRQAAGRGLQLLFYSVGIGQISSEVPQNLSASRPQDRQFILSSKKLLLSDSGFYLCAWSETGGLGEQYFGPGTRLTVT.